One sample yielded the 19 T cell receptor beta chains listed below, sequenced in a study of T-cell memory formation after mild COVID-19. Each CDR3 protein gets one entry after TCRdb re-called the 5' RACE reads with MiXCR. The sample yields 300,000 or so distinct CDR3 sequences, 15% seen once. The sample comprised PBMCs or a T cell subset sorted from them (not recorded which). The receptors come from a man between 18 and 35 years old who had mild COVID-19 (a few samples of this study predate the infection). Cell type and time point are not known.

The V and J genes are TRBV5-1 and TRBJ1-4; tentatively, D is TRBD1 (5 bases). The CDR3 totals 14 residues. The germline gives CDR1 SGHRS, CDR2 YFSETQ. Trimming took off 3 bases at V and 5 bases at J, with 11 bases between the two ends. As DNA, the CDR3 is TGCGCCAGCAGCTCCTACGGGGGGAATGAAAAACTGTTTTTT. Translating it yields CASSSYGGNEKLFF.

The V gene is TRBV12-3 or TRBV12-4, the J gene TRBJ1-1; D is perhaps TRBD1 (5 bases). V lost 7 bases and J 4 bases, leaving 10 bases between the germline ends. The CDR3 is made up of 12 amino acids. CDR3 in DNA: TGTGCCAGCACCTGGGGGGGCACTGAAGCTTTCTTT. Its protein is CASTWGGTEAFF.

This clonotype turned up a few times. This rearrangement joins TRBV6-4 to TRBJ2-7; no reliable D call. This CDR3 has 13 amino acids. The germline V gene encodes CDR1 MRHNA and CDR2 SNTAGT. Between the trimmed V and J ends, which lost 5 bases and 0 bases, there was a span of 8 bases. The CDR3 loop reads CASSPGSSYEQYF. CDR3 sequence (DNA): TGTGCCAGCAGTCCCGGGTCCTCCTACGAGCAGTACTTC.

The chain combines TRBV29-1 with TRBJ2-7; D gene ambiguous. Germline-derived CDR1 and CDR2 are SQVTM and ANQGSEA. V shed 7 bases and J shed 5 bases, with 15 bases lying between them. The CDR3 length is 12 residues. CDR3 DNA: TGCAGCGGGGCACGATCAGGCGACGAGCAGTACTTC. Translating gives CSGARSGDEQYF.

This clonotype has a handful of counts. The chain uses TRBV7-2 and TRBJ2-3; 8 bases line up with TRBD2. CDR1 SGHTA and CDR2 FQGNSA come from the germline V gene. With 2 bases clipped from V and 3 bases from J, the junction kept 10 bases outside the gene matches. The CDR3 has 17 residues. DNA of the CDR3: TGTGCCAGCAGCTTAACTCGGGGCGGGGGGCAGACAGATACGCAGTATTTT. Its protein product is CASSLTRGGGQTDTQYF.

This clonotype was counted only a few times. V usage is TRBV7-9 and J usage is TRBJ2-1; TRBD2 agrees at 15 bases. CDR3 length: 15 residues. CDR1 and CDR2 (germline): SEHNR, FQNEAQ (reference sequence). V lost 4 bases, J lost 10 bases, and 5 bases stayed unmatched. The DNA for the CDR3 is TGTGCCAGCAGCTACGGACTAGCGGGGGGGCCCGAGCAGTTCTTC. This sequence encodes CASSYGLAGGPEQFF. Based on the CDR3 plus reference TRBV7-9 and TRBJ2-1, the full variable domain is DTGVSQNPRHKITKRGQNVTFRCDPISEHNRLYWYRQTLGQGPEFLTYFQNEAQLEKSRLLSDRFSAERPKGSFSTLEIQRTEQGDSAMYLCASSYGLAGGPEQFFGPGTRLTVL.

The chain couples TRBV3-1 to TRBJ2-5, with 8 bases aligning to TRBD2. Germline values: CDR1 LGHDT, CDR2 YNNKEL (reference sequence). Trimming cost V 4 bases and J 4 bases; bases outside gene matches: 14. There are 17 residues in the CDR3. The CDR3 protein is CASSPYLTSESRETQYF. In DNA form, the CDR3 reads TGTGCCAGCAGCCCCTACTTGACTAGCGAGTCCCGAGAGACCCAGTACTTC.

This clonotype was counted many times. The rearrangement joins TRBV5-6 to TRBJ2-1; tentatively, D is TRBD2 (5 bases). The germline gives CDR1 SGHDT, CDR2 YYEEEE. The CDR3 runs 13 residues. The V gene lost 2 bases and the J gene lost 10 bases, with 13 bases spanning the gap. The CDR3 DNA sequence: TGTGCCAGCAGCTTTGAGGCCAGGAGGGAGCAGTTCTTC. Protein product: CASSFEARREQFF.

The chain has TRBV5-1 and TRBJ2-5; the D gene could be TRBD1 or TRBD2 (5 bases each). There are 13 residues in the CDR3. The germline CDR1 and CDR2 sequences are SGHRS and YFSETQ. The V and J ends lost 5 bases and 4 bases respectively, with 12 bases between them. CDR3 in DNA: TGCGCCAGCAGGGCCCGGGGCGGAGAGACCCAGTACTTC. Translated, it gives CASRARGGETQYF. The variable domain in full, with the rest retrieved from reference TRBV5-1 and TRBJ2-5, is KAGVTQTPRYLIKTRGQQVTLSCSPISGHRSVSWYQQTPGQGLQFLFEYFSETQRNKGNFPGRFSGRQFSNSRSEMNVSTLELGDSALYLCASRARGGETQYFGPGTRLLVL.

This clonotype has a handful of counts. The chain carries TRBV24-1 and TRBJ2-1; D possibly corresponds to TRBD2 (6 bases). Trimming removed 3 bases from V and 0 bases from J, with 17 bases in between. The CDR3 sequence is 18 residues long. Germline assignment: CDR1 KGHDR and CDR2 SFDVKD. This chain's CDR3 is CATSDRKRGLSSYNEQFF. The DNA of the CDR3 is TGTGCCACCAGTGATCGAAAACGGGGACTGAGCTCCTACAATGAGCAGTTCTTC.

This clonotype was detected only a few times. V gene TRBV5-1 combines with J gene TRBJ2-1; D not certain. The CDR3 contains 14 residues. Trimming took off 5 bases at V and 0 bases at J, with 9 bases between the two ends. The germline gives CDR1 SGHRS, CDR2 YFSETQ. The CDR3 reads CASSSSGSYNEQFF. The CDR3 DNA follows: TGCGCCAGCAGTTCCTCGGGCTCCTACAATGAGCAGTTCTTC.

This clonotype was detected ten times or more. The genes are TRBV7-2 and TRBJ2-3, with D perhaps TRBD2 (6 bases). This CDR3 comprises 14 residues. Germline values: CDR1 SGHTA, CDR2 FQGNSA. V dropped 2 bases and J dropped 2 bases, with 8 bases sitting between them. CDR3 sequence: CASSLSLATDTQYF. The CDR3 DNA is TGTGCCAGCAGCTTATCACTAGCCACAGATACGCAGTATTTT. Variable domain in full (rest from reference TRBV7-2 and TRBJ2-3): GAGVSQSPSNKVTEKGKDVELRCDPISGHTALYWYRQSLGQGLEFLIYFQGNSAPDKSGLPSDRFSAERTGGSVSTLTIQRTQQEDSAVYLCASSLSLATDTQYFGPGTRLTVL.

This clonotype appeared a few times. This sequence joins TRBV10-3 and TRBJ2-7; either TRBD1 or TRBD2 may supply D (6 bases each). There are 13 residues in the CDR3. CDR1 is ENHRY, CDR2 SYGVKD, per germline. Between the trimmed V and J ends, which lost 3 bases and 3 bases, there was a span of 9 bases. CDR3: CAISEGGHYEQYF. CDR3 in DNA: TGTGCCATCAGTGAAGGGGGGCACTACGAGCAGTACTTC.

This clonotype was recorded a few times. V and J are TRBV4-3 and TRBJ1-2, with D unclear. CDR1 and CDR2 (germline): LGHNA, YSLEER. V was cut by 3 bases and J by 6 bases, with 11 bases left in between. The CDR3 runs to 13 residues. The CDR3 loop reads CASSQRQSHGYTF. The DNA of the CDR3 is TGCGCCAGCAGCCAGAGGCAGTCCCATGGCTACACCTTC.

A few counts support this clonotype. This chain connects TRBV4-3 to TRBJ1-1; 11 bases agree with TRBD1. Per the germline V gene, CDR1 is LGHNA and CDR2 is YSLEER. The CDR3 extends over 15 amino acids. V trimming: 1 base; J trimming: 11 bases; junction bases outside the gene matches: 9. CDR3 loop: CASSQAGTGGGLAFF. CDR3 nucleotides: TGCGCCAGCAGCCAAGCGGGGACAGGGGGTGGGTTGGCTTTCTTT.

V is TRBV5-4 and J is TRBJ1-2; 9 bases match TRBD1. The trim removed 4 bases at V and 7 bases at J, leaving 8 bases unmatched. The length of the CDR3 is 14 residues. Germline V CDR1 and CDR2: SGHNT, YYREEE (reference sequence). The CDR3 region is CASSLDRGSPGYTF. CDR3 in DNA: TGTGCCAGCAGCCTGGACAGGGGTAGCCCTGGCTACACCTTC.

This clonotype was counted a few times. V and J are TRBV28 and TRBJ1-2; 7 bases are a match to TRBD1. CDR3 length: 14 amino acids. Losses at the gene ends were 3 bases for V and 2 bases for J; bases not matched to a gene: 3. Germline lookup yields CDR1 MDHEN and CDR2 SYDVKM. The CDR3 here is CASSFSGGNYGYTF. The CDR3 bases are TGTGCCAGCAGTTTTTCAGGGGGAAACTATGGCTACACCTTC.

This clonotype was counted only a few times. The chain couples TRBV5-6 to TRBJ2-2, with TRBD2 identical over 10 bases. Germline V gives CDR1 SGHDT, CDR2 YYEEEE. The CDR3 is 19 amino acids. The J segment lost 2 bases and the V segment lost 1 base, leaving 11 bases of the junction unmatched. CDR3 sequence (DNA): TGTGCCAGCAGCTTGATCAGCGGGGGGGTCCGGCCCAACACCGGGGAGCTGTTTTTT. Translated: CASSLISGGVRPNTGELFF.

CDR3 amino acids: CSARSPTGSSYNEQFF. The CDR3 coding sequence is TGCAGTGCTAGATCCCCGACAGGAAGCTCCTACAATGAGCAGTTCTTC. The V gene is TRBV20-1, the J gene TRBJ2-1, with D perhaps matching TRBD1 (6 bases). The germline V gene encodes CDR1 DFQATT and CDR2 SNEGSKA (reference sequence). The CDR3 spans 16 residues. Trimming took off 2 bases at V and 0 bases at J, with 14 bases between the two ends.